A selection of T cell receptor beta chains follows, all from one sample in a study of blood T cells in healthy people across ages. MiXCR was run by TCRdb on the 5' RACE reads, yielding one entry per CDR3 protein. The repertoire holds approximately 830,000 distinct CDR3 sequences, with under 80% as singletons. Sequences were obtained from blood. The receptors originated from a man aged 25 to 40 in good health. CDR3s include the opening cysteine and the closing phenylalanine or tryptophan. A D gene is named only where the DNA matches it firmly. Size values are once, few and many counts, or a class for expanded clones, and some rows have none.

j_gene: TRBJ2-3; v_gene: TRBV20-1; abundance: -; d_gene: -; CDR3nt: TGCAGTGCTGTCCCCGGGACTAGCACAGATACGCAGTATTTT; CDR3aa: CSAVPGTSTDTQYF
j_gene: TRBJ2-7; v_gene: TRBV5-1; abundance: -; d_gene: -; CDR3nt: TGCGCCAGCAGCTCAGGAGGGCAGGGGGGTTTCGGCGAGCAGTACTTC; CDR3aa: CASSSGGQGGFGEQYF
j_gene: TRBJ2-3; v_gene: TRBV7-9; abundance: -; d_gene: -; CDR3nt: TGTGCCAGCAGCTTACTGGGGGAGGAGAGCACAGATACGCAGTATTTT; CDR3aa: CASSLLGEESTDTQYF
j_gene: TRBJ2-1; v_gene: TRBV20-1; abundance: -; d_gene: TRBD2; CDR3nt: TGCAGTGCTTATCACCCTAGCGGGGAATGGTACAATGAGCAGTTCTTC; CDR3aa: CSAYHPSGEWYNEQFF
j_gene: TRBJ2-1; v_gene: TRBV4-2; abundance: few; d_gene: -; CDR3nt: TGTGCCAGCAGCCAAAGGGGAGAGGATGTCGGGAATGAGCAGTTCTTC; CDR3aa: CASSQRGEDVGNEQFF
j_gene: TRBJ1-2; v_gene: TRBV4-3; abundance: -; d_gene: -; CDR3nt: TGCGCCAGCAGCCAAGCGACAGATATCTATGGCTACACCTTC; CDR3aa: CASSQATDIYGYTF
j_gene: TRBJ2-7; v_gene: TRBV20-1; abundance: -; d_gene: TRBD2; CDR3nt: TGCAGTGCAAATGGCGCTAGCGGGGGGCCCTACGAGCAGTACTTC; CDR3aa: CSANGASGGPYEQYF
j_gene: TRBJ1-1; v_gene: TRBV7-9; abundance: -; d_gene: -; CDR3nt: TGTGCCAGCAGCTCCGACCCAAACAGGGTGTTCAAAGGTGGCTACACTGAAGCTTTCTTT; CDR3aa: CASSSDPNRVFKGGYTEAFF
j_gene: TRBJ2-2; v_gene: TRBV4-3; abundance: -; d_gene: -; CDR3nt: TGCGCCAGCAGCCATGGGCTCAGCTCGAACACCGGGGAGCTGTTTTTT; CDR3aa: CASSHGLSSNTGELFF
j_gene: TRBJ2-7; v_gene: TRBV27; abundance: -; d_gene: -; CDR3nt: TGTGCCAGCAGTTTATCCCCTCGGGAGCAGTACTTC; CDR3aa: CASSLSPREQYF
j_gene: TRBJ2-7; v_gene: TRBV3-1; abundance: -; d_gene: -; CDR3nt: TGTGCCAGCAGCCATCCCTCCCCCCACGGGCCGAGCTCCTACGAGCAGTACTTC; CDR3aa: CASSHPSPHGPSSYEQYF
j_gene: TRBJ1-4; v_gene: TRBV29-1; abundance: -; d_gene: -; CDR3nt: TGCAGCGTTGAGCATTCCAGGACAGCTAATGAAAAACTGTTTTTT; CDR3aa: CSVEHSRTANEKLFF
j_gene: TRBJ2-1; v_gene: TRBV11-2; abundance: -; d_gene: -; CDR3nt: TGTGCCAGCAGCTTTCAGTTTCTGGGCAATGAGCAGTTCTTC; CDR3aa: CASSFQFLGNEQFF
j_gene: TRBJ2-6; v_gene: TRBV20-1; abundance: -; d_gene: -; CDR3nt: TGCAGTGCTAGAGATTTTGGCCCCGGATCGGGGGCCAACGTCCTGACTTTC; CDR3aa: CSARDFGPGSGANVLTF
j_gene: TRBJ2-5; v_gene: TRBV6-5; abundance: -; d_gene: -; CDR3nt: TGTGCCAGCAACCCCTGGGAGGGGGCGGGAGAGACCCAGTACTTC; CDR3aa: CASNPWEGAGETQYF
j_gene: TRBJ2-1; v_gene: TRBV10-3; abundance: -; d_gene: -; CDR3nt: TGTACCTCAAGGGACCCCTCCTACAATGAGCAGTTCTTC; CDR3aa: CTSRDPSYNEQFF
j_gene: TRBJ1-1; v_gene: TRBV10-3; abundance: -; d_gene: -; CDR3nt: TGTGCCATCAGTGCGGCCGGTCGGAACACTGAAGCTTTCTTT; CDR3aa: CAISAAGRNTEAFF
j_gene: TRBJ2-1; v_gene: TRBV20-1; abundance: -; d_gene: -; CDR3nt: TGCAGTGCTGCTTCCGGGACCCAAAGGGGGGGGCAGTTCTTC; CDR3aa: CSAASGTQRGGQFF
j_gene: TRBJ2-2; v_gene: TRBV4-2; abundance: -; d_gene: -; CDR3nt: TGTGCCAGCAGCCAATCCTCCCCCGGGGTAGCGAACACCGGGGAGCTGTTTTTT; CDR3aa: CASSQSSPGVANTGELFF
j_gene: TRBJ2-3; v_gene: TRBV6-5; abundance: -; d_gene: TRBD1; CDR3nt: TGTGCCAGCGCGGACAGGGGTAGCACAGATACGCAGTATTTT; CDR3aa: CASADRGSTDTQYF
j_gene: TRBJ1-5; v_gene: TRBV12-3/TRBV12-4; abundance: -; d_gene: -; CDR3nt: TGTGCCAGCAGTTTAAGGGTCGGCGGTCAGCCCCAGCATTTT; CDR3aa: CASSLRVGGQPQHF